The clone carrying this T cell receptor (beta chain) was counted ten times or more. Germline V CDR1 and CDR2: SGHRS, YFSETQ. V dropped 1 base and J dropped 6 bases, with 11 bases sitting between them. The CDR3 has 13 amino acids. This entry is derived from a study of blood T cells in healthy people across ages. A J-beta primer mix and a sample-barcoded 5' primer were used in a second PCR of roughly 7 to 12 cycles. One entry per CDR3 protein results from TCRdb running MiXCR on the 5' RACE reads. The sample records 1.5 million to 2 million distinct CDR3 sequences, 28% being singletons. Sequenced material: blood. This receptor was identified in a woman aged 30 to 39 in good health. V is TRBV5-1 and J is TRBJ2-7; possibly TRBD2 for D (5 bases). The CDR3 region is CASSLLPGVEQYF. DNA for the CDR3: TGCGCCAGCAGCTTGTTACCCGGGGTCGAGCAGTACTTC.